These 30 T cell receptor beta chains were sequenced from one sample in a study of T cells after yellow fever vaccination. MiXCR, applied by TCRdb to the 5' RACE reads, yields one record per CDR3 protein. The table shows 600,000 to 750,000 distinct CDR3 sequences, with roughly an eighth occurring only once. The sequenced sample was PBMCs, obtained on the day of the yellow fever booster vaccination. The receptor set was obtained from a man aged 30 to 45 who received the YFV17D yellow fever vaccine.

This clonotype was picked up many times. The chain's CDR3 is CASSYPTGSRSGELFF. The CDR3 nucleotides are TGTGCCAGCAGTTACCCTACGGGATCAAGGTCGGGGGAGCTGTTTTTT. V gene TRBV6-5 combines with J gene TRBJ2-2; possibly TRBD2 for D (5 bases). Trimming took off 2 bases at V and 8 bases at J, with 18 bases between the two ends. The CDR3 contains 16 residues. CDR1 is MNHEY and CDR2 is SVGAGI in the germline V gene.

The chain combines TRBV7-8 with TRBJ1-5; D call uncertain. V dropped 1 base and J dropped 0 bases, with 10 bases sitting between them. The CDR3 contains 16 residues. In germline, CDR1 is SGHVS, CDR2 FQNEAQ. DNA of the CDR3: TGTGCCAGCAGCTTAGAGGGAAGCTATAGCAATCAGCCCCAGCATTTT. Amino acid sequence: CASSLEGSYSNQPQHF. Supplemented by reference TRBV7-8 and TRBJ1-5, the full variable domain reads GAGVSQSPRYKVAKRGQDVALRCDPISGHVSLFWYQQALGQGPEFLTYFQNEAQLDKSGLPSDRFFAERPEGSVSTLKIQRTQQEDSAVYLCASSLEGSYSNQPQHFGDGTRLSIL.

This clonotype came up many times. The chain employs TRBV19 and TRBJ2-1; D might be TRBD1 (6 bases). Germline V gene sequence: CDR1 LNHDA, CDR2 SQIVND (reference sequence). Trimming removed 8 bases at V and 5 bases at J, with 16 bases between. The CDR3 contains 14 residues. The CDR3 DNA reads TGTGCCAGTGCAGGGGATAAAGAGAACAATGAGCAGTTCTTC. As protein: CASAGDKENNEQFF.

This clonotype was detected only a few times. The chain joins TRBV7-6 to TRBJ2-1; 7 bases agree with TRBD1. The CDR3 spans 16 residues. Germline V gene data show CDR1 as SGHVS and CDR2 as FNYEAQ. V trimming: 1 base; J trimming: 10 bases; junction bases outside the gene matches: 13. The DNA for the CDR3 is TGTGCCAGCAGCTTAGATCTCCTACAGGGGAACAGGGAGCAGTTCTTC. It encodes CASSLDLLQGNREQFF.

V is TRBV6-1 and J is TRBJ2-3; D uncertain. The CDR3 sequence is 13 residues long. Trimming shortened V by 6 bases and J by 4 bases, and 11 bases separated the two germline ends. Germline lookup yields CDR1 MNHNS and CDR2 SASEGT. The CDR3 here is CASRPVVADTQYF. The CDR3 nucleotides are TGTGCCAGCAGGCCTGTGGTGGCAGATACGCAGTATTTT.

There are many counts of this clonotype. The chain couples TRBV7-2 to TRBJ2-5; 7 bases line up with TRBD1. The CDR3 has 15 residues. CDR1 and CDR2 from the germline V gene are SGHTA and FQGNSA. J lost 7 bases, V lost 1 base, and 9 bases had no gene match. The DNA for the CDR3 is TGTGCCAGCAGCTTAGGGTCAGGGTCAGGGGGGACCCAGTACTTC. As protein: CASSLGSGSGGTQYF.

This clonotype was observed a handful of times. This CDR3 reads CASSLLRTANYGYTF. The CDR3 region has the DNA TGTGCCAGCAGCTTGTTGAGGACAGCTAACTATGGCTACACCTTC. The chain has TRBV7-8 and TRBJ1-2, with D maybe TRBD1 (6 bases). The length of the CDR3 is 15 residues. The V end lost 3 bases, the J end lost 0 bases, and 11 bases lay between the germline ends. CDR1 and CDR2 (germline): SGHVS, FQNEAQ.

This rearrangement joins TRBV28 to TRBJ2-7; D gene unclear. Germline loops: CDR1 MDHEN, CDR2 SYDVKM. This CDR3 region has 12 residues. V shed 5 bases and J shed 10 bases, with 15 bases lying between them. This CDR3 reads CASSPALPPQYF. The DNA of the CDR3 is TGTGCCAGCAGTCCCGCCCTCCCCCCTCAGTACTTC. The full variable domain, completed using reference TRBV28 and TRBJ2-7, is DVKVTQSSRYLVKRTGEKVFLECVQDMDHENMFWYRQDPGLGLRLIYFSYDVKMKEKGDIPEGYSVSREKKERFSLILESASTNQTSMYLCASSPALPPQYFGPGTRLTVT.

This clonotype occurred a few times. J is TRBJ1-1 and V is TRBV5-1, with a tentative D call TRBD1 (5 bases). The CDR3 contains 11 residues. Germline V lookup: CDR1 SGHRS, CDR2 YFSETQ. V lost 7 bases, J lost 8 bases, and 12 bases lay in between. CDR3: CASLVGAEAFF. The CDR3 DNA is TGCGCCAGCTTGGTTGGGGCAGAAGCTTTCTTT.

The chain is built from TRBV7-2 and TRBJ1-1; D not resolved. Germline V gene lookup returns CDR1 SGHTA and CDR2 FQGNSA. The CDR3 consists of 11 residues. With 5 bases removed from V and 11 bases from J, the gap between germline ends came to 12 bases. CDR3 DNA: TGTGCCAGCAGCGCAGCCCTTGTGGCTTTCTTT. Translation gives CASSAALVAFF.

The chain carries TRBV5-1 and TRBJ1-5, with unresolved D. From germline, CDR1 is SGHRS and CDR2 YFSETQ. V dropped 5 bases and J dropped 0 bases, with 9 bases sitting between them. The CDR3 consists of 14 residues. CDR3 loop: CASRGGDSNQPQHF. CDR3 nucleotides: TGCGCCAGCAGGGGCGGGGATAGCAATCAGCCCCAGCATTTT.

The V and J genes are TRBV7-3 and TRBJ2-1, with 7 positions matching TRBD1. The germline gives CDR1 SGHTA, CDR2 FQGTGA. The CDR3 is 15 residues long. V was clipped by 5 bases and J by 5 bases; unmatched bases: 9. CDR3 nucleotides: TGTGCCAGCAGCCCGGACAGGATGGTTAACAATGAGCAGTTCTTC. It translates to CASSPDRMVNNEQFF.

This clonotype appeared a few times. This chain joins TRBV2 and TRBJ1-5; TRBD1 matches 9 bases. This CDR3 is 15 amino acids long. Trimming took 6 bases from V and 1 from J; bases not matched to a gene: 4. CDR1 and CDR2 (germline): SNHLY, FYNNEI. The CDR3: CASRGQGISNQPQHF. The CDR3, as DNA: TGTGCCAGCAGGGGACAGGGTATCAGCAATCAGCCCCAGCATTTT.

The chain uses TRBV6-6 and TRBJ2-1; D remains unclear. The CDR3 sequence is 11 residues long. Trimming removed 8 bases at V and 10 bases at J, with 12 bases between. CDR1 is MNHNY and CDR2 is SVGAGI in the germline V gene (reference sequence). The CDR3 spells CASRFSLEQFF. Written as DNA, the CDR3 is TGTGCCAGCCGTTTCAGTTTGGAGCAGTTCTTC.

The chain couples TRBV15 to TRBJ2-1, with 7 nucleotides matching TRBD2. The length of the CDR3 is 14 residues. V lost 9 bases and J lost 7; bases outside the gene matches: 12. In germline, CDR1 is LNHNV, CDR2 YYDKDF (reference sequence). The CDR3 DNA reads as TGTGCCACGGGACCCTCGGGAGGAAGTAATGAGCAGTTCTTC. This sequence encodes CATGPSGGSNEQFF.

This clonotype was seen at least ten times. The chain has TRBV14 and TRBJ1-1; D gene uncertain. The CDR3 is 17 residues long. Germline V gives CDR1 SGHDN, CDR2 FVKESK. Deletions cut 0 bases from V and 1 base from J, with 15 bases between. CDR3 amino acids: CASSQDHGELTNTEAFF. The DNA for the CDR3 is TGTGCCAGCAGCCAAGATCACGGAGAGCTCACGAACACTGAAGCTTTCTTT.

About this clonotype: A much larger clone is a single base away; this may be a read error. This chain uses TRBV7-2 with TRBJ1-5, with 7 bases that match TRBD1. The germline V gene encodes CDR1 SGHTA and CDR2 FQGNSA. The CDR3 has 14 amino acids. DNA of the CDR3: TGTGCCAGCAGCTTATGGGACAGCAATCAGCACCAGCATTTT. Protein product: CASSLWDSNQHQHF.

At least ten counts were recorded for this clonotype. This chain links TRBV7-2 with TRBJ2-1, with D possibly matching TRBD2 (5 bases). Germline V lookup: CDR1 SGHTA, CDR2 FQGNSA. With 6 bases removed from V and 9 bases from J, the gap between germline ends came to 12 bases. This CDR3 has 12 amino acids. CDR3 sequence (DNA): TGTGCCAGCAGTCCGGGAAGGGCTGAGCAGTTCTTC. Protein: CASSPGRAEQFF.

The chain employs TRBV5-1 and TRBJ1-6; 7 positions agree with TRBD1. V gave up 6 bases and J gave up 0 bases; unmatched junction bases: 3. CDR1 SGHRS and CDR2 YFSETQ come from the germline V gene. The CDR3 sequence is 15 residues long. The CDR3: CASNTGASYNSPLHF. CDR3 DNA: TGCGCCAGCAATACAGGGGCCTCCTATAATTCACCCCTCCACTTT.

This clonotype was observed a handful of times. The gene calls are TRBV7-2 and TRBJ2-1; D not resolved. The germline V gene has CDR1 SGHTA and CDR2 FQGNSA. The CDR3 consists of 13 residues. V lost 8 bases, J lost 5 bases, and 13 bases lay in between. CDR3 protein: CASLRGVDNEQFF. The CDR3, as DNA: TGTGCCAGCCTGCGAGGAGTCGACAATGAGCAGTTCTTC.

This chain links TRBV13 with TRBJ2-3; D may match TRBD1 or TRBD2 (5 bases each). This CDR3 spans 15 amino acids. Looked up from germline, CDR1 is PRHDT and CDR2 is FYEKMQ (reference sequence). Trimming pared 5 bases from V and 0 bases from J, leaving 12 bases between. For the CDR3, the DNA is TGTGCCAGCAGCCACCGGGACCGAAGCACAGATACGCAGTATTTT. This codes for CASSHRDRSTDTQYF.

This clonotype was detected only a few times. V usage is TRBV20-1 and J usage is TRBJ2-1, with TRBD2 as a possible D gene (6 bases). The germline CDR1 and CDR2 sequences are DFQATT and SNEGSKA (reference sequence). Trimming cost V 1 base and J 8 bases, with 12 bases left between them. The CDR3 loop spans 13 amino acids. The CDR3 DNA is TGCAGTGCTAGAGGAGGACTACCCCATGAGCAGTTCTTC. Protein: CSARGGLPHEQFF.

The CDR3 loop is CASTGTNTEAFF. The CDR3 nucleotides read TGTGCCAGCACAGGAACGAACACTGAAGCTTTCTTT. The chain recombines TRBV6-5 with TRBJ1-1, with unresolved D. V was cut by 7 bases and J by 1 base, with 7 bases left in between. This CDR3 comprises 12 residues. CDR1 MNHEY and CDR2 SVGAGI come from the germline V gene.

The chain joins TRBV4-2 to TRBJ1-1, with 7 bases matching TRBD1. The junction had 6 bases not matched to a gene; V was cut back by 2 bases and J by 6 bases. CDR3 size: 14 residues. From germline, CDR1 is LGHNA and CDR2 YNFKEQ. The CDR3 DNA is TGTGCCAGCAGCCAACGACAGGGATCACCTGAAGCTTTCTTT. It codes for CASSQRQGSPEAFF.

This clonotype was seen more than once but under ten times. In DNA, the CDR3 is TGTGCCAGCGGGCCTTTGGGTGGGGAGAAGAGGGCCAAAAACATTCAGTACTTC. Amino acid sequence: CASGPLGGEKRAKNIQYF. The chain uses TRBV19 and TRBJ2-4, with a tentative D call TRBD2 (5 bases). Trimming took off 9 bases at V and 1 base at J, with 25 bases between the two ends. CDR1 and CDR2 (germline): LNHDA, SQIVND (reference sequence). This CDR3 spans 18 amino acids.

The chain joins TRBV5-1 to TRBJ2-3, with D possibly being TRBD1 or TRBD2 (6 bases each). The germline V gene has CDR1 SGHRS and CDR2 YFSETQ. The CDR3 runs 15 residues. Trimming stripped 0 bases from V and 0 bases from J, with 8 bases between. This CDR3 is CASSLEGGSTDTQYF. The CDR3 bases are TGCGCCAGCAGCTTGGAGGGGGGAAGCACAGATACGCAGTATTTT.

This chain uses TRBV18 with TRBJ2-5, with 10 bases matching TRBD1. Germline-derived CDR1 and CDR2 are KGHSH and LQKENI. CDR3 length: 20 amino acids. The trim removed 1 base at V and 3 bases at J, leaving 17 bases unmatched. CDR3 protein: CASSPQVAFGTGTGEETQYF. DNA of the CDR3: TGTGCCAGCTCACCACAGGTAGCCTTTGGAACCGGGACAGGGGAAGAGACCCAGTACTTC. Combining the CDR3 with reference TRBV18 and TRBJ2-5 gives the whole variable domain NAGVMQNPRHLVRRRGQEARLRCSPMKGHSHVYWYRQLPEEGLKFMVYLQKENIIDESGMPKERFSAEFPKEGPSILRIQQVVRGDSAAYFCASSPQVAFGTGTGEETQYFGPGTRLLVL.

The rearrangement links TRBV29-1 to TRBJ2-1; D possibly corresponds to TRBD2 (5 bases). The CDR3 totals 16 residues. CDR1 and CDR2 (germline): SQVTM, ANQGSEA. The CDR3 coding sequence is TGCCGAGCGTGCCGTAACCGAATAGCGAAAGGAGTAGAGCAGTTCTTC. This sequence encodes CRACRNRIAKGVEQFF.

This clonotype occurred a few times. The CDR3 DNA sequence: TGTGCCAGCCGTGCTGGAGGAGGGGCAATCCTGTACGGTGAGCAGTACTTC. Protein: CASRAGGGAILYGEQYF. This chain links TRBV28 with TRBJ2-7, with D maybe TRBD2 (6 bases). The ends were cut back, 8 bases at V and 7 bases at J, with 30 bases in the middle. Germline V lookup: CDR1 MDHEN, CDR2 SYDVKM. This CDR3 is built from 17 residues.

This clonotype came up a few times. The chain employs TRBV27 and TRBJ2-7, with TRBD1 matching 7 bases. Germline V gene sequence: CDR1 MNHEY, CDR2 SMNVEV (reference sequence). This CDR3 region has 13 residues. With V trimmed by 6 bases and J by 3 bases, 5 bases remained unmatched. CDR3 protein: CASRLGQHYEQYF. In DNA, the CDR3 is TGTGCCAGCAGACTGGGACAGCACTACGAGCAGTACTTC.